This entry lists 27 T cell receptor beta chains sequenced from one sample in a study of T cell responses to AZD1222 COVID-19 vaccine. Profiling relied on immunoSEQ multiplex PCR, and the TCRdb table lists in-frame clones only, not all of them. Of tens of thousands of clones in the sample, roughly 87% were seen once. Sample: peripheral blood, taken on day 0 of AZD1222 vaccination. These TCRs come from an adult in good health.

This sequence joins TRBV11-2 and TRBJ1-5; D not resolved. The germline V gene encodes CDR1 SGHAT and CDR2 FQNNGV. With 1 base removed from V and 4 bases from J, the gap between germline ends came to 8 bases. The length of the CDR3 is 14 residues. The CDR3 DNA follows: TGTGCCAGCAGCTTAGCGGGGAGGAATCAGCCCCAGCATTTT. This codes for CASSLAGRNQPQHF.

This chain's CDR3 is CATSDPGQGNTEAFF. CDR3 DNA: TGTGCCACCAGTGATCCTGGACAGGGGAACACTGAAGCTTTCTTT. V usage is TRBV24-1 and J usage is TRBJ1-1; TRBD1 aligns across 8 bases. The V gene's germline CDR1 is KGHDR and CDR2 SFDVKD. V trimming: 3 bases; J trimming: 1 base; junction bases outside the gene matches: 3. The CDR3 loop spans 15 amino acids.

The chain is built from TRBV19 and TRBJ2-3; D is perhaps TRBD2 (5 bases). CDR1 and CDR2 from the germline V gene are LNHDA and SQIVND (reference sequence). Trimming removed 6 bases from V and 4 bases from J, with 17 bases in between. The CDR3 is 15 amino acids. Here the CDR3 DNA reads TGTGCCAGTAGAATGACGAGGGCGGCGGCAGATACGCAGTATTTT. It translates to CASRMTRAAADTQYF.

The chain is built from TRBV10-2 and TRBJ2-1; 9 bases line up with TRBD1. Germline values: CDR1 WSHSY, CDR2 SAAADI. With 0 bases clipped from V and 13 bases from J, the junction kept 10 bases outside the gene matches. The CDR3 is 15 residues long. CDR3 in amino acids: CASSESSGTGHNQFF. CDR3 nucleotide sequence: TGCGCCAGCAGTGAGTCGTCCGGGACAGGGCACAACCAGTTCTTC.

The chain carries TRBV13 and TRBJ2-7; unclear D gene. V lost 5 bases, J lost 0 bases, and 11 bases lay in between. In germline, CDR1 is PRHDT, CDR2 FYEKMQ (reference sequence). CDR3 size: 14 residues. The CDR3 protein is CASSRNTVSYEQYF. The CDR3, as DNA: TGTGCCAGCAGCCGGAATACGGTCTCCTACGAGCAGTACTTC.

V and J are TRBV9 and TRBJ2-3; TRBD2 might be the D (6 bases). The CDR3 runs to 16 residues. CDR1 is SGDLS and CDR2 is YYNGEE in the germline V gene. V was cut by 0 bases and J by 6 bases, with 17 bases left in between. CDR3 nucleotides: TGTGCCAGCAGCGTAGGTGGTAGCGGCACGGTGGATACGCAGTATTTT. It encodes CASSVGGSGTVDTQYF.

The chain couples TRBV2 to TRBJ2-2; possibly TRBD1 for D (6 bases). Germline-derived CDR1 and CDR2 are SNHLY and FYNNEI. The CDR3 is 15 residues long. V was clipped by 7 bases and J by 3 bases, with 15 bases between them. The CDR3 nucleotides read TGTGCCAGCATGAACAGGGTTGGGGACACCGGGGAGCTGTTTTTT. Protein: CASMNRVGDTGELFF.

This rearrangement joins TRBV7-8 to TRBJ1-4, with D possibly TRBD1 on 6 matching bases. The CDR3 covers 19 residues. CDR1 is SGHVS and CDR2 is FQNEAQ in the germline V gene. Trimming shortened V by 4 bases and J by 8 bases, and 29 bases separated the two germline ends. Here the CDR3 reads CASSSRPPATGSSVEKLFF. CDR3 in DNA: TGTGCCAGCAGCTCGAGACCCCCCGCGACAGGAAGCAGTGTCGAAAAACTGTTTTTT.

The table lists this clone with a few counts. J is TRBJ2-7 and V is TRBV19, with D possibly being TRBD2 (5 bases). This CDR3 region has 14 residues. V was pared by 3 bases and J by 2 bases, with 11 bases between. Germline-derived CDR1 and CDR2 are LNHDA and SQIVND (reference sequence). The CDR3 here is CASSIGDLTYEQYF. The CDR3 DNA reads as TGTGCCAGTAGTATCGGGGATCTTACCTACGAGCAGTACTTC.

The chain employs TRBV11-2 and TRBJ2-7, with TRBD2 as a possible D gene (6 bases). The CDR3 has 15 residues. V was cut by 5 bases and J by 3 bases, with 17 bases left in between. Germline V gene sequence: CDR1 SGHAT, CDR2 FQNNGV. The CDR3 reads CASSAGPGPSYEQYF. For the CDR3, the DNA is TGTGCCAGCAGCGCGGGACCGGGACCTAGCTACGAGCAGTACTTC.

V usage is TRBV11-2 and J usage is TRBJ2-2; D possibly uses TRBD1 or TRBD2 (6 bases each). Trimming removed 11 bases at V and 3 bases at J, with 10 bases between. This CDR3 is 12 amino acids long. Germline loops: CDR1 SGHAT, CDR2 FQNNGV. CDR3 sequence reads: CAAGHDTGELFF. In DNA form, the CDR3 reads TGTGCCGCGGGACACGACACCGGGGAGCTGTTTTTT.

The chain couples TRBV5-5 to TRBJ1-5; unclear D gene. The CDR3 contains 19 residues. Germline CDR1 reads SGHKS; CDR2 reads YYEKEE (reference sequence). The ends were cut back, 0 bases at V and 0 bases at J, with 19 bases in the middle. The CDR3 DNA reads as TGTGCCAGCAGCTTGGTCCAGCTCCTTGACCCTTATAGCAATCAGCCCCAGCATTTT. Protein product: CASSLVQLLDPYSNQPQHF.

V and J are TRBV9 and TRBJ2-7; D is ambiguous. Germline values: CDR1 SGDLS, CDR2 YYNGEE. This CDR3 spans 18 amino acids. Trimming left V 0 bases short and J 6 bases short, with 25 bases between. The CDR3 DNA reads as TGTGCCAGCAGCGTAGGGCTCCTTGCAAAACCCTTCCTGAGCGAGCAGTACTTC. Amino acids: CASSVGLLAKPFLSEQYF. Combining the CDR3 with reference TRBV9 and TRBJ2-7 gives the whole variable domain DSGVTQTPKHLITATGQRVTLRCSPRSGDLSVYWYQQSLDQGLQFLIQYYNGEERAKGNILERFSAQQFPDLHSELNLSSLELGDSALYFCASSVGLLAKPFLSEQYFGPGTRLTVT.

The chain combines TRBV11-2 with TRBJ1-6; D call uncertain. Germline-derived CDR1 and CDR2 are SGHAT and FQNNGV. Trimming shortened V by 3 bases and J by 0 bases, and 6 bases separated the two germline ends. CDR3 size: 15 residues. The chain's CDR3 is CASSLPSSYNSPLHF. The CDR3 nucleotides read TGTGCCAGCAGCTTGCCGAGCTCCTATAATTCACCCCTCCACTTT.

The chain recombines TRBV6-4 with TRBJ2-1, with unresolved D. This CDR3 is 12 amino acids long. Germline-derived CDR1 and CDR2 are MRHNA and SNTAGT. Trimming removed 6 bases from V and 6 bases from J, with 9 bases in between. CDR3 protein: CASRSRFNEQFF. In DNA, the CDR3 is TGTGCCAGCAGGAGCAGGTTCAATGAGCAGTTCTTC.

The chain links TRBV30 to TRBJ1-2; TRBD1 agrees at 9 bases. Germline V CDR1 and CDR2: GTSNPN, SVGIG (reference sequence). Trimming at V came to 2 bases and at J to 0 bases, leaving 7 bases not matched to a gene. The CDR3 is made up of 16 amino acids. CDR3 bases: TGTGCCTGGAGTCTCGGGACAGGGCGGCCTAACTATGGCTACACCTTC. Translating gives CAWSLGTGRPNYGYTF.

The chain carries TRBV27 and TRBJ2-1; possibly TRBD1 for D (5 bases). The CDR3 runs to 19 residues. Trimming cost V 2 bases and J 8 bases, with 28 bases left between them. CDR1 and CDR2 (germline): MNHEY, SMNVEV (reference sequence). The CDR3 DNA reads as TGTGCCAGCAGTTTAAATTCGTTCGGCTTAGGGGTTTTGTACGATGAGCAGTTCTTC. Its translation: CASSLNSFGLGVLYDEQFF.

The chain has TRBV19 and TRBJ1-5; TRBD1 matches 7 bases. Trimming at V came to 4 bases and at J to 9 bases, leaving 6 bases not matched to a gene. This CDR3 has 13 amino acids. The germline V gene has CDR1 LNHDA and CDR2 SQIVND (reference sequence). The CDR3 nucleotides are TGTGCCAGTAGTACTCAGGGGGGGCGGCCCCAGCATTTT. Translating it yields CASSTQGGRPQHF.

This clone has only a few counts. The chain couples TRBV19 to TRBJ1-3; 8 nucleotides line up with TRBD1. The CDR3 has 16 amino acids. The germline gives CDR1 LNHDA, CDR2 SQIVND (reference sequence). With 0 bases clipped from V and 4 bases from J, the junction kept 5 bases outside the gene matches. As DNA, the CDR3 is TGTGCCAGTAGTATAGACTCCAGGGGGCTGGGAAACACCATATATTTT. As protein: CASSIDSRGLGNTIYF.

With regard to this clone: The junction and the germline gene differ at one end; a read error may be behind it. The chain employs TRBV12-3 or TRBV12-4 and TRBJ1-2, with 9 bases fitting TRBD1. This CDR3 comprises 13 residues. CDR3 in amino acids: CASSLGGQGRFFF. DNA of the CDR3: TGTGCCAGCAGTTTAGGGGGACAGGGCCGCTTTTTCTTC.

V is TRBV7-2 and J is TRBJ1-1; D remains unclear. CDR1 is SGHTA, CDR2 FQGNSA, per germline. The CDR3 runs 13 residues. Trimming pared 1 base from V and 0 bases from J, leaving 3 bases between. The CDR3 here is CASSLEMNTEAFF. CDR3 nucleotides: TGTGCCAGCAGCTTAGAGATGAACACTGAAGCTTTCTTT.

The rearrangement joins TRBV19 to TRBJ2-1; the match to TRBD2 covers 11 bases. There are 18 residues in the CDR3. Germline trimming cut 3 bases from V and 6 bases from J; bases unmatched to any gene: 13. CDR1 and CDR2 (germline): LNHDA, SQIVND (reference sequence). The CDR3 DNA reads TGTGCCAGTAGTATCTTTATGAATCGACTAGCGGGATCCAATGAGCAGTTCTTC. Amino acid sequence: CASSIFMNRLAGSNEQFF.

This CDR3 reads CASSGGRPNEKLFF. The CDR3 region has the DNA TGTGCCAGCAGCGGGGGGAGGCCTAATGAAAAACTGTTTTTT. The chain recombines TRBV9 with TRBJ1-4; D possibly corresponds to TRBD1 (5 bases). The CDR3 is 14 amino acids. Germline CDR1 reads SGDLS; CDR2 reads YYNGEE. The ends were cut back, 3 bases at V and 3 bases at J, with 9 bases in the middle.

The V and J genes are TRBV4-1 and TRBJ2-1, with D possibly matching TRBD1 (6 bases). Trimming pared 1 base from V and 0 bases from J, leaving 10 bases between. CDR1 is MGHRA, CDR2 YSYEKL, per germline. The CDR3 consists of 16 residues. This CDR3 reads CASSQGGRGSYNEQFF. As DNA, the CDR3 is TGCGCCAGCAGCCAAGGAGGCAGGGGCTCCTACAATGAGCAGTTCTTC.

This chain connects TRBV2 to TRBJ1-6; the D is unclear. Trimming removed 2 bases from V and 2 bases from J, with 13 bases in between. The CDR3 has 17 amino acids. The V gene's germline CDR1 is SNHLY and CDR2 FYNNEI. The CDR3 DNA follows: TGTGCCAGCAGTGAACCCCCGGACGGGCCCTATAATTCACCCCTCCACTTT. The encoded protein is CASSEPPDGPYNSPLHF. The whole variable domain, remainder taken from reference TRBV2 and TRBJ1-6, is EPEVTQTPSHQVTQMGQEVILRCVPISNHLYFYWYRQILGQKVEFLVSFYNNEISEKSEIFDDQFSVERPDGSNFTLKIRSTKLEDSAMYFCASSEPPDGPYNSPLHFGNGTRLTVT.

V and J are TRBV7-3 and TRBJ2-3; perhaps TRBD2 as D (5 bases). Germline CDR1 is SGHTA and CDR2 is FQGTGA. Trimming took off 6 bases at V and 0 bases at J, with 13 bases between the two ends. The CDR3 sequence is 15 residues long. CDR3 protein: CASSPGRTSTDTQYF. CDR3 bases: TGTGCCAGCAGTCCCGGACGGACTAGCACAGATACGCAGTATTTT.

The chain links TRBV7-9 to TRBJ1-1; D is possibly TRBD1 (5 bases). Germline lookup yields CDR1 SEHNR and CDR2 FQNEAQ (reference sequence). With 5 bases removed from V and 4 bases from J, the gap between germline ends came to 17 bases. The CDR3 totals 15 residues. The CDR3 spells CASSQGPGRATEAFF. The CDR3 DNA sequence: TGTGCCAGCAGCCAAGGGCCAGGGCGCGCCACTGAAGCTTTCTTT.